This record concerns one TCR beta chain sequence. Its antigen is undetermined. Germline-derived CDR1 and CDR2 are MNHEY and SMNVEV (reference sequence). The CDR3 spans 13 residues. Trimming shortened V by 9 bases and J by 2 bases, and 14 bases separated the two germline ends. The data derive from a study of graft-versus-host responses after intestinal transplantation. Looking at the study overall: Each recipient received anti-thymocyte globulin induction, then tacrolimus and steroids for approximately 3 years. Overall study results and limits: In recipient marrow, GvH clones were found, and some appeared first in ileum or blood. Early after transplant, HvG clones declined as circulating GvH clones peaked. Allografts carried high graft-versus-host to host-versus-graft clonal ratios in patients having graft-donor T cell macrochimerism.

The method was immunoSEQ multiplex PCR; TCRdb's version includes in-frame clones alone and lacks a portion of them. The sample carries about 120,000 clones, around 96% recorded once. The TCR originated in a human donor who received an intestinal transplant. The sequences come from unstimulated CD8+ T cells sorted from spleen or lymph node cells, collected before intestinal transplant. This chain uses TRBV27 with TRBJ2-7; TRBD1 or TRBD2 may be the D gene (5 bases each). DNA of the CDR3: TGTGCCAGTGCGGTGGGACGGGCCTACGAGCAGTACTTC. It yields the protein CASAVGRAYEQYF.